These T cell receptor beta chains were read from a single sample in a study of T cells after posttransplantation cyclophosphamide. Measured with immunoSEQ multiplex PCR; TCRdb has only the in-frame clones, and not every one. The sample contains around 8,000 clones, none occurring once; over 9.5% lies in the top ten. Sample: PBMCs, taken after allogeneic stem cell transplant with posttransplant cyclophosphamide. The receptors here all came from a female patient aged 50-59 years who received an allogeneic stem cell transplant from a related donor, was CMV-positive, and had no GVHD. The graft donor may have given rise to some T cells. Each CDR3 is given with its conserved first and last residue. A D gene is named only where the DNA matches it firmly. Clone size is not always given. Where it is, it says once, few, many or a class for expanded clones.

many	TRBV6-5	TRBJ2-3	.	TGTGCCAGCAGTTACTCAGGGCAGGAGTTCACAGATACGCAGTATTTT	CASSYSGQEFTDTQYF
many	TRBV7-6	TRBJ2-1	TRBD2	TGTGCCAGCAGCCTCACTAGCGGGGGGGTTCGGAATGAGCAGTTCTTC	CASSLTSGGVRNEQFF
many	TRBV6-5	TRBJ2-6	.	TGTGCCAGCAGTTACTCAGGGGTTGGGGCCAACGTCCTGACTTTC	CASSYSGVGANVLTF
few	TRBV12-3/TRBV12-4	TRBJ2-3	TRBD1	TGTGCCAGCAGTTATAATGGACAGGGACGAGATACGCAGTATTTT	CASSYNGQGRDTQYF
many	TRBV9	TRBJ2-7	.	TGTGCCAGCAGCGTACCAGGGTTCGAGCAGTACTTC	CASSVPGFEQYF
many	TRBV19	TRBJ1-2	.	TGTGCCAGTAGTATGACAGTGAACTATGGCTACACCTTC	CASSMTVNYGYTF
many	TRBV7-3	TRBJ2-5	.	TGTGCCAGCAGCGCCCATCCCCGGACTAGGGGGACAGAGACCCAGTACTTC	CASSAHPRTRGTETQYF
many	TRBV7-3	TRBJ2-2	TRBD2	TGTGCCAGCAGCACAACGGCGGGACTAGCGGGAGCGGGGGACACCGGGGAGCTGTTTTTT	CASSTTAGLAGAGDTGELFF
many	TRBV11-1	TRBJ1-2	TRBD1	TGTGCCAGCAGCTCGGACAGGGGAAAGGACTATGGCTACACCTTC	CASSSDRGKDYGYTF
many	TRBV5-1	TRBJ2-1	TRBD2	TGCGCCAGCAGCTTCTCTCTAGCGGGAGTTGTCGATGAGCAGTTCTTC	CASSFSLAGVVDEQFF
many	TRBV5-1	TRBJ2-1	TRBD2	TGCGCCAGCAGCTGGACTAGCGGGTGGGGTAGCAATGAGCAGTTCTTC	CASSWTSGWGSNEQFF
many	TRBV10-1	TRBJ2-2	.	TGCGCCAGCAGTGGGAAGGGCCTAGCCCCCGGGGAGCTGTTTTTT	CASSGKGLAPGELFF
many	TRBV5-1	TRBJ1-3	.	TGCGCCAGCAGCTTGGCGTCAACGTCGAGGGCTTACAACACCATATATTTT	CASSLASTSRAYNTIYF
many	TRBV15	TRBJ1-2	.	TGTGCCACCAGCAGGAACAGGGTAGCTAACTATGGCTACACCTTC	CATSRNRVANYGYTF
many	TRBV6-1	TRBJ2-2	TRBD1	TGTGCCAGCAGTGAAACCGGACAGGGGGTTCCCGGGGAGCTGTTTTTT	CASSETGQGVPGELFF
.	TRBV7-3	TRBJ2-5	TRBD1	TGTGCCAGCAGCTCGAGGACAGGGCGGGCCGAGGGGCGACTCAAAGAGACCCAGTACTTC	CASSSRTGRAEGRLKETQYF
.	TRBV12-3/TRBV12-4	TRBJ1-5	.	TGTGCCAGCAGTGCCCGTCGTGAGGGGCAGCCCCAGCATTTT	CASSARREGQPQHF
many	TRBV11-2	TRBJ2-7	TRBD1	TGTGCCAGCAACCTACAGGGGCCCTCCTACGAGCAGTACTTC	CASNLQGPSYEQYF
many	TRBV10-3	TRBJ2-3	.	TGTGCCATCAGTGATTCAGGTCGGGATACGCAGTATTTT	CAISDSGRDTQYF
many	TRBV27	TRBJ2-7	TRBD1	TGTGCCAGCAGTTTACACAGGGGCTCCTACGAGCAGTACTTC	CASSLHRGSYEQYF
many	TRBV12-3/TRBV12-4	TRBJ2-1	.	TGTGCCAGCAGGAGGTCATCCTACAATGAGCAGTTCTTC	CASRRSSYNEQFF
many	TRBV27	TRBJ2-5	TRBD1	TGTGCCAGCAGTCTCGGACAGGGACCGAAGACCCAGTACTTC	CASSLGQGPKTQYF
few	TRBV7-6	TRBJ2-1	.	TGTGCCAGCAGTCGGACAGTCAGCTCCTACAATGAGCAGTTCTTC	CASSRTVSSYNEQFF
many	TRBV5-4	TRBJ2-2	TRBD1	TGTGCCAGCAGCCCCCGACAGGGAAACACCGGGGAGCTGTTTTTT	CASSPRQGNTGELFF
medium-sized	TRBV28	TRBJ2-7	TRBD1	TGTGCCAGCAGTTTGGGACAGGGCCCCTACGAGCAGTACTTC	CASSLGQGPYEQYF
many	TRBV7-2	TRBJ2-7	TRBD2	TGTGCCAGCAGCCCCGGGGGGGCCGCTTACGAGCAGTACTTC	CASSPGGAAYEQYF
many	TRBV5-1	TRBJ2-1	TRBD2	TGCGCCAGCAGCTTGACTAGCGACTCCTACAATGAGCAGTTCTTC	CASSLTSDSYNEQFF
many	TRBV12-3/TRBV12-4	TRBJ2-7	.	TGTGCCAGCAGTTTAAACAGGGTCTACGAGCAGTACTTC	CASSLNRVYEQYF
many	TRBV5-5	TRBJ1-2	.	TGTGCCAGCAGCTTGCAGGGGCGGAATGGCTACACCTTC	CASSLQGRNGYTF
many	TRBV30	TRBJ2-1	.	TGTGCCTGGAGCACTTATTCGGAGCAGTTCTTC	CAWSTYSEQFF
many	TRBV6-6	TRBJ1-5	TRBD1	TGTGCCCGGGGACAGGGATTCAATCAGCCCCAGCATTTT	CARGQGFNQPQHF
many	TRBV11-3	TRBJ2-5	TRBD1	TGTGCAAGTCGCTTAGGAGTCCCAGCGAACAGGGGGCTGCATGAAGAGACCCAGTACTTC	CASRLGVPANRGLHEETQYF
few	TRBV20-1	TRBJ2-1	.	TGCAGTGCATCTATCTCCAATGAGCAGTTCTTC	CSASISNEQFF
many	TRBV28	TRBJ2-7	TRBD2	TGTGCCAGCAGCCCAGGACTAGCGGGATCCTACGAGCAGTACTTC	CASSPGLAGSYEQYF
many	TRBV7-9	TRBJ2-3	.	TGTGCCAGCAGTCCCAAAGGTCCAGATACGCAGTATTTT	CASSPKGPDTQYF
.	TRBV5-1	TRBJ2-5	TRBD2	TGCGCCAGCAGCTTGGGGGGACTAGCGGGTAGAGAGACCCAGTACTTC	CASSLGGLAGRETQYF
.	TRBV29-1	TRBJ2-5	.	TGCAGCGCTGGAGGGACTCCACGGGAGACCCAGTACTTC	CSAGGTPRETQYF
many	TRBV12-3/TRBV12-4	TRBJ2-7	TRBD1	TGTGCCAGCAGCCCGGGACAGAACTACGAGCAGTACTTC	CASSPGQNYEQYF
many	TRBV6-1	TRBJ2-7	TRBD2	TGTGCCAGCAGTGAAGCAGTAGCGGGTGGTTACGAGCAGTACTTC	CASSEAVAGGYEQYF
many	TRBV5-1	TRBJ1-4	TRBD1	TGCGCCAGCCGTGACAGGGGCGCAACTAATGAAAAACTGTTTTTT	CASRDRGATNEKLFF
many	TRBV12-3/TRBV12-4	TRBJ2-7	TRBD2	TGTGCCAGCAGACTGAGCGGGAGGCCTCCCTACGAGCAGTACTTC	CASRLSGRPPYEQYF